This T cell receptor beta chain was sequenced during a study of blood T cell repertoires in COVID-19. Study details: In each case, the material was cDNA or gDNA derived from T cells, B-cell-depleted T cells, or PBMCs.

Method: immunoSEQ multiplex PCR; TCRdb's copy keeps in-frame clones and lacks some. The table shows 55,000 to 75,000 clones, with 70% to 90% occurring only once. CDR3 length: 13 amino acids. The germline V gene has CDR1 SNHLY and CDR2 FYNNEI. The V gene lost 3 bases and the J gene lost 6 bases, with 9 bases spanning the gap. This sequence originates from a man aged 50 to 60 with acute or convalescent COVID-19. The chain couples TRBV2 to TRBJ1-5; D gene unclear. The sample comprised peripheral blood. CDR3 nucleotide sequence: TGTGCCAGCAGTGAGGAGGGAGGTCAGCCCCAGCATTTT. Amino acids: CASSEEGGQPQHF.